This note documents a single T cell receptor (beta chain) sequence. Repertoires were generated with immunoSEQ multiplex PCR, while TCRdb's copy carries only in-frame clones and drops some. Altogether 25,000 to 30,000 clones are present, 70% to 90% being singletons, with the ten largest covering 2.8%. Unmatched junction bases numbered 11, after V lost 7 bases and J lost 8 bases. Per the germline V gene, CDR1 is SNHLY and CDR2 is FYNNEI. This CDR3 is 15 amino acids long. The record originates from a study of T cells in localized non-small cell lung cancer. The input for sequencing was peripheral blood, taken before any cancer treatment. This clonotype was obtained from a woman aged 18-50 years with stage I lung adenocarcinoma. V gene TRBV2 combines with J gene TRBJ2-2; 9 bases agree with TRBD2. In DNA form, the CDR3 reads TGTGCCAGCAAATTTAGTAGGACTAGCGTGGGGGAGCTGTTTTTT. Translation gives CASKFSRTSVGELFF.